This TCR beta chain was documented in a study of cytomegalovirus exposure and HLA in healthy donors (dated by TCRdb to the late 2010s). For the study in its entirety: According to an earlier analysis of 550 to 750 of the donors, about 179 million T cells yielded roughly 110 million unique TCR beta sequences and more than 250 Gb of sequence data. Donor age, sex, ethnicity and CMV serostatus were collected together with the repertoire data. The study combined high-throughput TCR immunosequencing, statistical association of individual TCRs with disease status, and machine learning to predict cytomegalovirus infection status. A later genetic analysis took genome-wide SNP genotypes for 398 of the 666 donors and used that subset as a discovery cohort. The study profiled the T cell repertoires of under 850 subjects by immunosequencing and related them to cytomegalovirus serostatus. The aim of the study was to test whether cataloging public T cell receptors could identify signatures of past pathogen exposure. The genetic ancestry cluster associated with self-reported Caucasian donors included approximately 85% of the roughly 360 genotyped donors. A later analysis re-analyzed previously published TCR beta repertoires from roughly 690 donors and added high-resolution HLA genotyping to study TCR occurrence patterns. Among some 400 genotyped donors of the cohort, an average of approximately 200,000 unique TCR beta nucleotide sequences was sequenced per donor, of which about 18% were non-productive. A handful of DR-DQ haplotypes were handled as single units for association and clustering because linkage in the cohort was strong. An earlier analysis of several hundred of the donors used high-throughput TCR beta sequencing to judge whether each TCR beta V gene segment behaved as functional or pseudogenic. In the later analysis, no new phenotypic data were used to find candidate immune exposures; instead, reliance was placed on TCR beta sequences and their occurrence across donors. Every discovery cohort repertoire had been produced on one sequencing platform. Along with the roughly 670-subject first cohort, a separate validation cohort of 120 different subjects was used. Typing coverage varied by locus: roughly 629-630 donors for A, B, C, DRB1 and DQB1; more than 500 for DQA1; over 600 for DPA1; approximately 490 for DPB1. Roughly 320 gigabases of sequencing data and around 88 million unique TCR sequences made up an early release that covered several hundred HLA-typed donors. HLA typing included class I and class II loci at four-digit resolution.

What the authors observed across the whole study: Correlated functional status among segregating V segments might be attributable to linkage disequilibrium, but an unknown experimental factor could not be ruled out. The classifier was reported to diagnose cytomegalovirus status with high specificity and sensitivity in both the original and validation cohorts. The earlier analysis of approximately 540 of the donors excluded fewer than 20 rarely observed V segments, including chromosome 9 orphons, because counts were too low. A later analysis found that most CMV-associated TCR beta chains appeared HLA-restricted, with HLA associations seemingly driven largely by CMV exposure. Across donors, most TCR sequences were observed very rarely, whereas some public TCRs were present in many individuals. V-gene and J-gene trimming of TCR beta chains was associated with a missense DCLRE1C variant in a later genetic analysis, and the association was replicated in an independent cohort. The presence/absence analyses assumed that sequencing depth was roughly uniform across donors, and that assumption may not be true. It was suggested by the authors that the approach could potentially be generalized to other disease states and immunological phenotypes. A total of 150 or so TCR beta chains were listed by the study as associated with cytomegalovirus. According to a later analysis, TCR association rates differed among HLA loci, with DRB1 alleles showing the most associated TCRs and HLA-C alleles showing the fewest. Compared with the approximately 710-donor mean, donors in an Asian-associated ancestry cluster had fewer N-insertions in productive TCRs, according to a later genetic analysis. In this cohort, only TCR beta chains were sequenced, and detectable features were limited by the absence of alpha or paired-chain data. HLA typing was unavailable for some donors at each locus, so association tests used only the typed subset. A group of highly shared sequence variants was considered likely to be a technical artifact of the sequencing pipeline. The 87-base-pair reads could not distinguish some IMGT-functional V segments, including TRBV6-2 and TRBV6-3, so those segments were excluded. A further reported finding was that TCR beta sequences accurately predicted the HLA-A and HLA-B alleles for most subjects in the first cohort. A later analysis associated about 16,000 TCR beta sequences with specific HLA alleles at a false discovery rate of 0.05. Several of the top co-occurrence clusters appeared to be linked to parvovirus B19, influenza, CMV and Epstein-Barr virus, according to a later analysis. Compared with equally common non-associated chains, HLA-associated TCR beta chains in a later analysis were more clonally expanded and had lower generation probabilities. In an earlier analysis of roughly 500 of the donors, most TCR beta V segments appeared in productive rearrangements about 90% or about 30% of the time, broadly matching IMGT annotations. Immune exposure information for the cohort was limited to CMV serostatus. In vitro tests confirmed that a few of the cytomegalovirus-associated TCR beta chains recognize cytomegalovirus antigens. Assigning TCR associations to individual alleles was difficult when HLA alleles, especially DR and DQ, strongly co-occurred.

Comments on this clone: No cognate antigen has been identified for it. There are no base qualities to consult, and no much larger clone falls within one base.

From the germline V gene, CDR1 is MNHNS and CDR2 is SASEGT. The CDR3 holds 14 amino acids from the cysteine to the phenylalanine. The read is trimmed to its CDR3 DNA, 42 bases read in frame from base 1. V and J are truncated by 0 bases and 1 base respectively, leaving an intervening sequence of 7 bases. Library creation used the immunoSEQ multiplex PCR assay. The multiplex PCR relied on a mix of 60 forward primers for TCR Vbeta segments and 13 reverse primers for TCR Jbeta segments. A multiplex PCR assay on genomic DNA amplified the CDR3 region of rearranged TCR beta genes. The Illumina HiSeq System was used to sequence the amplified TCR beta libraries as 87-base-pair reads. In the paper's pipeline: Across the 500 to 700 repertoires, a later analysis counted tens of millions of unique TCR beta chains, 8.5 million to 12 million of which were shared by at least two donors. A nearest-neighbor algorithm error-corrected the raw reads and collapsed the reads into unique sequences, merging closely related sequences to remove PCR and sequencing errors. V, D and J gene segments were assigned by aligning CDR3 sequences to IMGT reference sequences. For a sequence to be retained, a match of at least six nucleotides to both a V gene segment and a J gene segment was required. Rearrangements were called productive when the CDR3 lacked stop codons and stayed in frame with V and J; all others were non-productive. Following IMGT convention, CDR3 was defined as the stretch from the second conserved V-encoded cysteine up to the conserved J-encoded phenylalanine. Sequences without an unambiguous match to a single V gene segment were excluded from the earlier analysis of about 600 of the donors. An earlier analysis of 587 of the donors classified V segments as functional when productive rearrangements were above 56.7% and as segregating when the standard deviation between donors was above 5%. A statistical classification framework was built to diagnose cytomegalovirus status from the catalog of TCR beta chain sequences. A later analysis assigned V and J genes by comparing TCR nucleotide sequences with IMGT/GENE-DB human TR gene sequences. In a later analysis, CDR3 sequences and most-parsimonious VDJ recombination scenarios were assigned using the TCRdist pipeline. In a later analysis, each TCR beta chain was defined by its CDR3 amino acid sequence together with its V-gene family, and reads lacking a unique V-gene family were excluded. To address suspected cross-contamination and a sequencing artifact, a later analysis removed 550 to 750 highly shared, low-generation-probability nucleotide sequences. In a later analysis, a clonal expansion index was calculated for each public chain from normalized within-repertoire ranks of inferred template counts. In a later analysis, generation probabilities were computed using a VDJ recombination model fitted to out-of-frame rearrangements, and the results were checked against IGoR. Hypergeometric tests were used in a later analysis to score TCR-TCR, TCR-HLA and TCR-CMV co-occurrence, with a repertoire-size bias correction applied to the TCR pairs. A later analysis estimated false discovery rates by permuting HLA or CMV assignments 20 times. In a later analysis, co-occurring TCRs were grouped with DBSCAN, and TCRdist sequence similarity was added when clustering was performed within HLA-allele-positive subsets. Co-occurrence clustering excluded repertoires with fewer than 30,000 or more than 120,000 public chains, plus five with anomalous nucleotide sharing. TCRdb stores this immuneACCESS table with in-frame sequences only. Part of the clones is absent; in the studies checked, under half of the shortfall reflects unresolved V genes, and no reason is known for the rest. The DNA was the basis for D and trimming; V, J and clone size are from that table. In this sample the table shows more than 95,000 clones, 55% to 75% of which occur a single time. Together, the top ten hold roughly 3% of the sample.

The cohort was made up of hundreds of healthy bone marrow donors. At the time of sampling, all cohort members were nominally healthy, though unrecorded immune exposures were likely present. The donor tested CMV seronegative and was one of the 352 seronegative cohort members. A peripheral blood sample was provided by each donor, and peripheral blood mononuclear cells were used for TCR beta sequencing. The Qiagen DNeasy Blood Extraction Kit was used to extract genomic DNA from the blood cell samples. Source material: PBMCs. The TCR comes from a man aged 55 to 69 in good health and CMV-seronegative. The rearranged chain carries TRBV6-1 and TRBJ2-7; TRBD1 is perhaps the D gene, given 5 matching bases. The DNA reads as follows: TGTGCCAGCAGTGAAGCTCAGGGTTCCTACGAGCAGTACTTC. Its coded protein is CASSEAQGSYEQYF.